The rows below give T cell receptor beta chains drawn from one sample of a study of blood T cell repertoires in COVID-19. Assay: immunoSEQ multiplex PCR; the TCRdb copy retains only in-frame clones and omits some. The table includes roughly 100,000 clones, approximately 85% detected once. The source material was peripheral blood. The source is a man aged 60 to 75 with acute or convalescent COVID-19. Both conserved end residues are part of each CDR3. D genes are given only for firm matches. Expanded clones are given a class, and other clones once, few, many or no size at all.

D gene: .
V gene: TRBV7-2
J gene: TRBJ1-4
clone size: once
CDR3 protein: CASSLVSGDGEKLFF
CDR3 DNA: TGTGCCAGCAGCTTAGTTTCAGGGGATGGAGAAAAACTGTTTTTT

D gene: .
V gene: TRBV5-1
J gene: TRBJ2-3
clone size: .
CDR3 protein: CASSLASGLDGTDTQYF
CDR3 DNA: TGCGCCAGCAGCTTGGCCTCTGGCCTTGATGGCACAGATACGCAGTATTTT

D gene: .
V gene: TRBV28
J gene: TRBJ1-5
clone size: .
CDR3 protein: CASSYLTFGQGMGQPQHF
CDR3 DNA: TGTGCCAGCAGTTATTTAACCTTCGGTCAGGGGATGGGACAGCCCCAGCATTTT

D gene: TRBD1
V gene: TRBV5-6
J gene: TRBJ2-3
clone size: .
CDR3 protein: CASSLWDRADTQYF
CDR3 DNA: TGTGCCAGCAGCTTGTGGGACAGGGCAGATACGCAGTATTTT

D gene: TRBD2
V gene: TRBV19
J gene: TRBJ2-7
clone size: few
CDR3 protein: CASSPLTSGGTYEQYF
CDR3 DNA: TGTGCCAGTAGCCCCTTGACTAGCGGGGGGACTTACGAGCAGTACTTC

D gene: .
V gene: TRBV6-6
J gene: TRBJ1-2
clone size: .
CDR3 protein: CASSWVTGSDYGYTF
CDR3 DNA: TGTGCCAGCAGTTGGGTTACAGGGAGTGACTATGGCTACACCTTC

D gene: TRBD2
V gene: TRBV7-9
J gene: TRBJ2-1
clone size: .
CDR3 protein: CASSSSGNNEQFF
CDR3 DNA: TGTGCCAGCAGCTCAAGCGGGAACAATGAGCAGTTCTTC

D gene: TRBD2
V gene: TRBV28
J gene: TRBJ2-5
clone size: .
CDR3 protein: CASSPGTSRPETQYF
CDR3 DNA: TGTGCCAGCAGTCCCGGGACTAGCAGGCCGGAGACCCAGTACTTC

D gene: .
V gene: TRBV28
J gene: TRBJ1-1
clone size: .
CDR3 protein: CASRTGGGTNTEAFF
CDR3 DNA: TGTGCCAGCAGAACGGGGGGAGGGACGAACACTGAAGCTTTCTTT

D gene: TRBD2
V gene: TRBV7-9
J gene: TRBJ2-2
clone size: .
CDR3 protein: CASSSIAGANTGELFF
CDR3 DNA: TGTGCCAGCAGCTCCATTGCGGGGGCGAACACCGGGGAGCTGTTTTTT

D gene: .
V gene: TRBV27
J gene: TRBJ1-5
clone size: .
CDR3 protein: CASSLRDNNQPQHF
CDR3 DNA: TGTGCCAGCAGTTTACGGGACAACAATCAGCCCCAGCATTTT

D gene: TRBD1
V gene: TRBV6-5
J gene: TRBJ1-2
clone size: .
CDR3 protein: CASRGATGFNYGYTF
CDR3 DNA: TGTGCCAGCAGGGGCGCGACAGGGTTTAACTATGGCTACACCTTC

D gene: TRBD1
V gene: TRBV11-3
J gene: TRBJ2-3
clone size: .
CDR3 protein: CASSSRDSKTQYF
CDR3 DNA: TGTGCCAGCAGCTCCCGGGACAGTAAGACGCAGTATTTT

D gene: TRBD2
V gene: TRBV3-1/TRBV3-2
J gene: TRBJ2-1
clone size: .
CDR3 protein: CASSQLGLAGGDEQFF
CDR3 DNA: TGTGCCAGCAGCCAACTGGGACTAGCGGGAGGCGATGAGCAGTTCTTC

D gene: TRBD1
V gene: TRBV24-1
J gene: TRBJ2-3
clone size: .
CDR3 protein: CATSDTGQGKDTQYF
CDR3 DNA: TGTGCCACCAGTGATACGGGACAGGGGAAAGATACGCAGTATTTT

D gene: .
V gene: TRBV7-8
J gene: TRBJ1-1
clone size: .
CDR3 protein: CASSSVRVGNTEAFF
CDR3 DNA: TGTGCCAGCAGCTCCGTCAGGGTCGGGAACACTGAAGCTTTCTTT

D gene: TRBD2
V gene: TRBV7-2
J gene: TRBJ2-7
clone size: .
CDR3 protein: CASSLFTSGASEQYF
CDR3 DNA: TGTGCCAGCAGCTTATTTACTAGCGGGGCCTCCGAGCAGTACTTC

D gene: .
V gene: TRBV27
J gene: TRBJ2-3
clone size: .
CDR3 protein: CASSLRAGSTTDTQYF
CDR3 DNA: TGTGCCAGCAGTTTAAGGGCGGGATCTACCACAGATACGCAGTATTTT

D gene: TRBD1
V gene: TRBV19
J gene: TRBJ2-2
clone size: .
CDR3 protein: CASKVTGALVAGELFF
CDR3 DNA: TGTGCCAGTAAGGTGACAGGGGCGCTCGTCGCCGGGGAGCTGTTTTTT

D gene: .
V gene: TRBV29-1
J gene: TRBJ2-5
clone size: .
CDR3 protein: CSVEGRSGETQYF
CDR3 DNA: TGCAGCGTTGAGGGCAGGTCGGGGGAGACCCAGTACTTC

D gene: .
V gene: TRBV18
J gene: TRBJ2-2
clone size: .
CDR3 protein: CASSLTLTFTGELFF
CDR3 DNA: TGTGCCAGCTCGCTGACTTTAACCTTCACCGGGGAGCTGTTTTTT

D gene: .
V gene: TRBV5-1
J gene: TRBJ1-2
clone size: .
CDR3 protein: CASSLGGGGNGYTF
CDR3 DNA: TGCGCCAGCAGCTTAGGAGGGGGAGGGAATGGCTACACCTTC

D gene: TRBD1
V gene: TRBV6-6
J gene: TRBJ2-2
clone size: .
CDR3 protein: CASDRDRENTGELFF
CDR3 DNA: TGTGCCAGCGATCGGGACAGGGAAAACACCGGGGAGCTGTTTTTT

D gene: TRBD1
V gene: TRBV7-9
J gene: TRBJ2-1
clone size: .
CDR3 protein: CASSFPGRGNSNEQFF
CDR3 DNA: TGTGCCAGCAGCTTTCCCGGCAGGGGGAATTCGAATGAGCAGTTCTTC

D gene: TRBD1
V gene: TRBV29-1
J gene: TRBJ2-2
clone size: .
CDR3 protein: CSVGVTGGPGGELFF
CDR3 DNA: TGCAGCGTTGGGGTGACAGGGGGCCCAGGCGGGGAGCTGTTTTTT

D gene: .
V gene: TRBV30
J gene: TRBJ2-7
clone size: .
CDR3 protein: CAWSVRSGSYEQYF
CDR3 DNA: TGTGCCTGGAGTGTCAGAAGCGGGTCCTACGAGCAGTACTTC

D gene: TRBD1
V gene: TRBV3-1/TRBV3-2
J gene: TRBJ1-6
clone size: .
CDR3 protein: CASSAQGANSPLHF
CDR3 DNA: TGTGCCAGCAGCGCCCAGGGGGCGAATTCACCCCTCCACTTT

D gene: TRBD1
V gene: TRBV30
J gene: TRBJ2-2
clone size: .
CDR3 protein: CAWSGRGHHGELFF
CDR3 DNA: TGTGCCTGGAGTGGCAGGGGGCATCACGGGGAGCTGTTTTTT

D gene: .
V gene: TRBV7-3
J gene: TRBJ1-5
clone size: .
CDR3 protein: CASSLSGHSNQPQHF
CDR3 DNA: TGTGCCAGCAGCTTAAGCGGACATAGCAATCAGCCCCAGCATTTT

D gene: .
V gene: TRBV5-1
J gene: TRBJ2-1
clone size: .
CDR3 protein: CASSWGLNEQFF
CDR3 DNA: TGCGCCAGCAGCTGGGGACTCAATGAGCAGTTCTTC

D gene: TRBD1
V gene: TRBV4-1
J gene: TRBJ1-6
clone size: few
CDR3 protein: CASSQDWGTGVASPLHF
CDR3 DNA: TGCGCCAGCAGCCAAGATTGGGGGACAGGGGTGGCTTCACCCCTCCACTTT

D gene: .
V gene: TRBV30
J gene: TRBJ1-1
clone size: few
CDR3 protein: CAWSIYRVRPEAFF
CDR3 DNA: TGTGCCTGGAGTATCTACAGGGTGAGGCCTGAAGCTTTCTTT

D gene: .
V gene: TRBV25-1
J gene: TRBJ1-1
clone size: .
CDR3 protein: CASSEWGNMNTEAFF
CDR3 DNA: TGTGCCAGCAGTGAATGGGGCAACATGAACACTGAAGCTTTCTTT

D gene: .
V gene: TRBV2
J gene: TRBJ1-5
clone size: .
CDR3 protein: CASTRSNRINQPQHF
CDR3 DNA: TGTGCCAGCACCCGTAGTAACAGAATCAATCAGCCCCAGCATTTT

D gene: .
V gene: TRBV12-5
J gene: TRBJ2-5
clone size: .
CDR3 protein: CASGPRTASKETQYF
CDR3 DNA: TGTGCTAGTGGGCCCCGGACAGCAAGTAAAGAGACCCAGTACTTC

D gene: TRBD1
V gene: TRBV6-5
J gene: TRBJ1-1
clone size: .
CDR3 protein: CASSWGQGPTEAFF
CDR3 DNA: TGTGCCAGCAGCTGGGGACAGGGGCCCACTGAAGCTTTCTTT

D gene: .
V gene: TRBV28
J gene: TRBJ1-4
clone size: .
CDR3 protein: CASGERLLDEKLFF
CDR3 DNA: TGTGCCAGCGGAGAGAGGCTGCTAGATGAAAAACTGTTTTTT

D gene: TRBD1
V gene: TRBV20-1
J gene: TRBJ1-5
clone size: .
CDR3 protein: CSASKPGQGIADNQPQHF
CDR3 DNA: TGCAGTGCTAGTAAGCCGGGACAGGGTATCGCAGACAATCAGCCCCAGCATTTT

D gene: .
V gene: TRBV6-5
J gene: TRBJ2-4
clone size: .
CDR3 protein: CATLDGPKNIQYF
CDR3 DNA: TGTGCCACCCTAGACGGCCCCAAAAACATTCAGTACTTC

D gene: .
V gene: TRBV3-1/TRBV3-2
J gene: TRBJ1-1
clone size: .
CDR3 protein: CASSPYGQRNTEAFF
CDR3 DNA: TGTGCCAGCAGCCCTTACGGACAGCGAAACACTGAAGCTTTCTTT

D gene: TRBD2
V gene: TRBV6-1
J gene: TRBJ2-1
clone size: .
CDR3 protein: CASSVWLAGGLYNEQFF
CDR3 DNA: TGTGCCAGCAGTGTATGGCTAGCGGGGGGGCTTTACAATGAGCAGTTCTTC

D gene: .
V gene: TRBV2
J gene: TRBJ2-5
clone size: .
CDR3 protein: CASSEHQAVIQETQYF
CDR3 DNA: TGTGCCAGCAGTGAACATCAGGCCGTCATACAAGAGACCCAGTACTTC

D gene: TRBD2
V gene: TRBV29-1
J gene: TRBJ2-7
clone size: .
CDR3 protein: CSVEGVVAGGFSSYEQYF
CDR3 DNA: TGCAGCGTTGAGGGTGTGGTAGCGGGAGGGTTTAGCTCCTACGAGCAGTACTTC

D gene: .
V gene: TRBV29-1
J gene: TRBJ1-5
clone size: .
CDR3 protein: CSAGDINQPQHF
CDR3 DNA: TGCAGCGCCGGGGACATCAATCAGCCCCAGCATTTT

D gene: .
V gene: TRBV9
J gene: TRBJ1-1
clone size: .
CDR3 protein: CASSRGMNTEAFF
CDR3 DNA: TGTGCCAGCAGCAGGGGCATGAACACTGAAGCTTTCTTT

D gene: TRBD2
V gene: TRBV10-3
J gene: TRBJ2-3
clone size: few
CDR3 protein: CAISEPYAERGLAASSTDTQYF
CDR3 DNA: TGTGCCATCAGTGAGCCTTACGCTGAGCGGGGACTAGCGGCTTCTAGCACAGATACGCAGTATTTT

D gene: .
V gene: TRBV5-5
J gene: TRBJ1-3
clone size: .
CDR3 protein: CASSLRGSRNTIYF
CDR3 DNA: TGTGCCAGCAGCTTGAGGGGGAGCAGAAACACCATATATTTT

D gene: TRBD1
V gene: TRBV2
J gene: TRBJ1-5
clone size: .
CDR3 protein: CASRDRVGGSNQPQHF
CDR3 DNA: TGTGCCAGCAGGGACAGGGTTGGTGGGAGCAATCAGCCCCAGCATTTT

D gene: TRBD1
V gene: TRBV27
J gene: TRBJ2-7
clone size: .
CDR3 protein: CASRSTGQQYEQYF
CDR3 DNA: TGTGCCAGCAGATCCACGGGACAGCAGTACGAGCAGTACTTC

D gene: .
V gene: TRBV18
J gene: TRBJ1-1
clone size: .
CDR3 protein: CASGEGVGTEAFF
CDR3 DNA: TGTGCCAGCGGCGAGGGGGTAGGGACTGAAGCTTTCTTT

D gene: TRBD1
V gene: TRBV6-5
J gene: TRBJ2-7
clone size: .
CDR3 protein: CASSYSGQGANEQYF
CDR3 DNA: TGTGCCAGCAGTTACTCCGGACAGGGGGCGAACGAGCAGTACTTC

D gene: TRBD1
V gene: TRBV18
J gene: TRBJ1-4
clone size: .
CDR3 protein: CASSTTGGSAKLFF
CDR3 DNA: TGTGCCAGCTCGACGACAGGGGGCTCAGCAAAACTGTTTTTT

D gene: TRBD1
V gene: TRBV15
J gene: TRBJ1-1
clone size: .
CDR3 protein: CATSTYRGGAFF
CDR3 DNA: TGTGCCACCAGCACTTACAGGGGGGGAGCTTTCTTT

D gene: .
V gene: TRBV11-3
J gene: TRBJ2-5
clone size: .
CDR3 protein: CASSLDGNEETQYF
CDR3 DNA: TGTGCCAGCAGCTTAGACGGTAACGAAGAGACCCAGTACTTC